The rows below give T cell receptor beta chains drawn from one sample of a study of vaccination and CD4 T cells after COVID-19. Their antigen targets remain unknown. TCRdb reanalysed the PCR reads using MiXCR and keeps one entry per CDR3 protein. The table shows tens of thousands of distinct CDR3 sequences, with about 62% occurring only once. The material was CD4+ T cells from blood, cultured in vitro, obtained before SARS-CoV-2 vaccination. The receptor set was obtained from a human donor who received a COVID-19 vaccine. Both conserved end residues are part of each CDR3. A D gene is named only where the DNA matches it firmly. Size tells how often a clone was seen (once, few, many) or the class of an expanded clone, and some rows leave it out.

clone_size: -
j_call: TRBJ1-3
v_call: TRBV19
d_call: -
cdr3_aa: CASRSQGNTIYF
cdr3_nt: TGTGCCAGCCGTTCACAGGGAAACACCATATATTTT

clone_size: few
j_call: TRBJ1-2
v_call: TRBV6-1
d_call: TRBD1
cdr3_aa: CASTQDRGRPNYGYTF
cdr3_nt: TGTGCCAGCACCCAGGACAGGGGGCGGCCTAACTATGGCTACACCTTC

clone_size: -
j_call: TRBJ1-1
v_call: TRBV20-1
d_call: -
cdr3_aa: CSATPGRGSSTEAFF
cdr3_nt: TGCAGTGCTACCCCGGGGCGGGGATCTAGCACTGAAGCTTTCTTT

clone_size: -
j_call: TRBJ2-5
v_call: TRBV5-4
d_call: TRBD1
cdr3_aa: CASSWARTGGGLQETQYF
cdr3_nt: TGTGCCAGCAGCTGGGCGAGGACAGGGGGTGGCCTACAAGAGACCCAGTACTTC

clone_size: -
j_call: TRBJ2-1
v_call: TRBV19
d_call: -
cdr3_aa: CASSRGRIMGNEQFF
cdr3_nt: TGTGCCAGTAGTAGGGGGCGAATAATGGGGAATGAGCAGTTCTTC

clone_size: -
j_call: TRBJ1-2
v_call: TRBV10-1
d_call: TRBD1
cdr3_aa: CASSEFPGTGSWDYGYTF
cdr3_nt: TGCGCCAGCAGTGAGTTTCCCGGGACAGGGTCGTGGGACTATGGCTACACCTTC

clone_size: -
j_call: TRBJ1-6
v_call: TRBV6-8
d_call: -
cdr3_aa: CASNFGRGSNSPLHF
cdr3_nt: TGTGCCAGCAATTTTGGACGCGGATCTAATTCACCCCTCCACTTT

clone_size: -
j_call: TRBJ2-5
v_call: TRBV6-1
d_call: TRBD2
cdr3_aa: CASSPSGGGETQYF
cdr3_nt: TGTGCCAGCAGCCCTAGCGGGGGGGGCGAGACCCAGTACTTC

clone_size: -
j_call: TRBJ2-3
v_call: TRBV24-1
d_call: TRBD2
cdr3_aa: CATRARTSLFDTDTQYF
cdr3_nt: TGTGCCACCAGGGCGCGGACTAGCCTATTTGACACAGATACGCAGTATTTT

clone_size: -
j_call: TRBJ1-2
v_call: TRBV7-8
d_call: -
cdr3_aa: CASSGGSRILYGYTF
cdr3_nt: TGTGCCAGCAGCGGTGGATCCCGCATCCTCTATGGCTACACCTTC

clone_size: -
j_call: TRBJ1-2
v_call: TRBV4-2
d_call: -
cdr3_aa: CASSQDWGGNSRGYTF
cdr3_nt: TGTGCCAGCAGCCAAGACTGGGGTGGTAACTCGAGGGGCTACACCTTC

clone_size: once
j_call: TRBJ2-2
v_call: TRBV10-3
d_call: TRBD2
cdr3_aa: CAISEGTSGGAGELFF
cdr3_nt: TGTGCCATCAGTGAGGGAACTAGCGGGGGGGCCGGGGAGCTGTTTTTT

clone_size: -
j_call: TRBJ2-5
v_call: TRBV25-1
d_call: TRBD1
cdr3_aa: CASSEYRDSNQETQYF
cdr3_nt: TGTGCCAGCAGTGAATATAGGGACAGCAACCAAGAGACCCAGTACTTC

clone_size: -
j_call: TRBJ1-6
v_call: TRBV25-1
d_call: -
cdr3_aa: CASRSKKGEGSSPLHF
cdr3_nt: TGTGCCAGCAGAAGCAAGAAAGGGGAGGGAAGTTCACCCCTCCACTTT

clone_size: -
j_call: TRBJ1-3
v_call: TRBV19
d_call: -
cdr3_aa: CASSIAGVTSSGNTIYF
cdr3_nt: TGTGCCAGTAGTATAGCAGGGGTCACCTCCTCTGGAAACACCATATATTTT

clone_size: -
j_call: TRBJ2-3
v_call: TRBV19
d_call: TRBD1
cdr3_aa: CATRGDSDQPTDTQYF
cdr3_nt: TGTGCCACCCGTGGGGACAGCGACCAGCCTACAGATACGCAGTATTTT

clone_size: few
j_call: TRBJ1-2
v_call: TRBV6-5
d_call: -
cdr3_aa: CASSYSSDAPEYTF
cdr3_nt: TGTGCCAGCAGTTACTCTTCGGACGCCCCAGAATACACCTTC

clone_size: -
j_call: TRBJ2-2
v_call: TRBV2
d_call: TRBD2
cdr3_aa: CASSASGGRPGGELFF
cdr3_nt: TGTGCCAGCAGTGCAAGCGGGGGGCGCCCCGGCGGGGAGCTGTTTTTT

clone_size: -
j_call: TRBJ1-2
v_call: TRBV6-5
d_call: -
cdr3_aa: CASSYSIRLGNYGYTF
cdr3_nt: TGTGCCAGCAGTTACTCGATTCGTTTAGGGAACTATGGCTACACCTTC

clone_size: -
j_call: TRBJ2-3
v_call: TRBV24-1
d_call: -
cdr3_aa: CATSDNRVADTQYF
cdr3_nt: TGTGCCACCAGTGATAACAGGGTAGCAGATACGCAGTATTTT

clone_size: few
j_call: TRBJ2-7
v_call: TRBV19
d_call: -
cdr3_aa: CASSVGQGLPYEQYF
cdr3_nt: TGTGCCAGTAGTGTCGGCCAGGGGCTACCCTACGAGCAGTACTTC

clone_size: -
j_call: TRBJ1-6
v_call: TRBV6-5
d_call: -
cdr3_aa: CASSYEGGYNSPLHF
cdr3_nt: TGTGCCAGCAGTTACGAAGGGGGCTATAATTCACCCCTCCACTTT

clone_size: -
j_call: TRBJ1-6
v_call: TRBV11-2
d_call: -
cdr3_aa: CASSLGGPNSPLHF
cdr3_nt: TGTGCCAGCAGCTTAGGCGGACCTAATTCACCCCTCCACTTT

clone_size: -
j_call: TRBJ1-1
v_call: TRBV30
d_call: -
cdr3_aa: CAWSDRVGEAFF
cdr3_nt: TGTGCCTGGAGTGACAGGGTCGGTGAAGCTTTCTTT

clone_size: few
j_call: TRBJ1-2
v_call: TRBV2
d_call: TRBD1
cdr3_aa: CASAGTAYGYTF
cdr3_nt: TGTGCCAGCGCCGGGACAGCCTATGGCTACACCTTC

clone_size: -
j_call: TRBJ1-6
v_call: TRBV7-2
d_call: TRBD1
cdr3_aa: CASSQTGVNSPLHF
cdr3_nt: TGTGCCAGCAGCCAGACAGGGGTAAATTCACCCCTCCACTTT

clone_size: -
j_call: TRBJ1-5
v_call: TRBV30
d_call: -
cdr3_aa: CAWSRDYQPQHF
cdr3_nt: TGTGCCTGGAGCCGGGATTATCAGCCCCAGCATTTT

clone_size: -
j_call: TRBJ1-2
v_call: TRBV7-2
d_call: TRBD1
cdr3_aa: CASSLVPSTGRYGYTF
cdr3_nt: TGTGCCAGCAGCTTAGTCCCTTCGACAGGGCGCTATGGCTACACCTTC

clone_size: few
j_call: TRBJ1-6
v_call: TRBV2
d_call: -
cdr3_aa: CASSDLWGARNSPLHF
cdr3_nt: TGTGCCAGCAGTGACCTATGGGGGGCTAGGAATTCACCCCTCCACTTT

clone_size: -
j_call: TRBJ1-2
v_call: TRBV5-4
d_call: TRBD1
cdr3_aa: CASSSSTGSNFGYTF
cdr3_nt: TGTGCCAGCAGCTCCTCGACAGGGAGTAATTTTGGCTACACCTTC

clone_size: -
j_call: TRBJ1-4
v_call: TRBV20-1
d_call: -
cdr3_aa: CSARDRARYVPTGEKLFF
cdr3_nt: TGCAGTGCTAGAGATCGAGCCAGATACGTCCCCACGGGCGAAAAACTGTTTTTT

clone_size: -
j_call: TRBJ2-1
v_call: TRBV19
d_call: -
cdr3_aa: CASSRGTGYGDEQFF
cdr3_nt: TGTGCCAGTAGTAGGGGAACCGGCTATGGGGATGAGCAGTTCTTC

clone_size: -
j_call: TRBJ2-7
v_call: TRBV7-9
d_call: -
cdr3_aa: CASSSDWTGSSYEQYF
cdr3_nt: TGTGCCAGCAGTTCAGACTGGACGGGTAGCTCCTACGAGCAGTACTTC

clone_size: few
j_call: TRBJ1-1
v_call: TRBV20-1
d_call: -
cdr3_aa: CSASDRTRALLMNTEAFF
cdr3_nt: TGCAGTGCTAGTGATCGGACTAGGGCCTTGCTCATGAACACTGAAGCTTTCTTT

clone_size: -
j_call: TRBJ1-5
v_call: TRBV6-5
d_call: TRBD1
cdr3_aa: CASSFQGAGQPQHF
cdr3_nt: TGTGCCAGCAGTTTTCAGGGGGCAGGTCAGCCCCAGCATTTT

clone_size: -
j_call: TRBJ2-3
v_call: TRBV12-3/TRBV12-4
d_call: -
cdr3_aa: CASSLDGSTDTQYF
cdr3_nt: TGTGCCAGCAGTTTAGACGGAAGCACAGATACGCAGTATTTT

clone_size: -
j_call: TRBJ1-1
v_call: TRBV12-3/TRBV12-4
d_call: TRBD1
cdr3_aa: CASSLGQGAEAFF
cdr3_nt: TGTGCCAGCAGCCTAGGACAGGGGGCTGAAGCTTTCTTT

clone_size: -
j_call: TRBJ1-3
v_call: TRBV6-1
d_call: -
cdr3_aa: CACSPTVALHKKRNTIYF
cdr3_nt: TGTGCCTGCAGTCCAACAGTAGCCCTCCACAAAAAAAGAAACACCATATATTTT

clone_size: -
j_call: TRBJ1-1
v_call: TRBV6-1
d_call: -
cdr3_aa: CASSETQNRDTEAFF
cdr3_nt: TGTGCCAGCAGTGAAACTCAGAACAGAGACACTGAAGCTTTCTTT

clone_size: few
j_call: TRBJ2-5
v_call: TRBV12-3/TRBV12-4
d_call: TRBD2
cdr3_aa: CASSSGTRGREETQYF
cdr3_nt: TGTGCCAGCAGTTCCGGGACTAGAGGACGGGAGGAGACCCAGTACTTC

clone_size: few
j_call: TRBJ1-2
v_call: TRBV2
d_call: TRBD1
cdr3_aa: CASSTDRDGGYTF
cdr3_nt: TGTGCCAGCAGTACGGACAGGGACGGGGGCTACACCTTC

clone_size: once
j_call: TRBJ2-7
v_call: TRBV19
d_call: TRBD2
cdr3_aa: CASSTTSGGSYEQYF
cdr3_nt: TGTGCCAGTAGTACCACTAGCGGGGGCTCCTACGAGCAGTACTTC

clone_size: few
j_call: TRBJ1-2
v_call: TRBV20-1
d_call: -
cdr3_aa: CSAREENYGYTF
cdr3_nt: TGCAGTGCTAGAGAAGAGAACTATGGCTACACCTTC

clone_size: -
j_call: TRBJ1-3
v_call: TRBV28
d_call: -
cdr3_aa: CASVQSSGNTIYF
cdr3_nt: TGTGCCAGCGTGCAGTCCTCTGGAAACACCATATATTTT

clone_size: -
j_call: TRBJ2-5
v_call: TRBV11-2
d_call: TRBD2
cdr3_aa: CASSSMTSGFQETQYF
cdr3_nt: TGTGCCAGCAGCTCGATGACTAGCGGTTTCCAAGAGACCCAGTACTTC

clone_size: -
j_call: TRBJ1-1
v_call: TRBV20-1
d_call: TRBD1
cdr3_aa: CSARKTGGTEAFF
cdr3_nt: TGCAGTGCTAGAAAGACAGGGGGCACTGAAGCTTTCTTT

clone_size: -
j_call: TRBJ1-1
v_call: TRBV12-3/TRBV12-4
d_call: TRBD1
cdr3_aa: CASSRDRVNTEAFF
cdr3_nt: TGTGCCAGCAGTCGGGACAGGGTGAACACTGAAGCTTTCTTT

clone_size: -
j_call: TRBJ1-1
v_call: TRBV20-1
d_call: -
cdr3_aa: CSARSSSGFSTEAFF
cdr3_nt: TGCAGTGCTAGATCTAGTTCGGGGTTCAGCACTGAAGCTTTCTTT

clone_size: -
j_call: TRBJ2-3
v_call: TRBV10-3
d_call: TRBD1
cdr3_aa: CAISALGDRDTDTQYF
cdr3_nt: TGTGCCATCAGTGCCCTTGGGGACAGGGACACAGATACGCAGTATTTT

clone_size: -
j_call: TRBJ2-7
v_call: TRBV6-1
d_call: -
cdr3_aa: CASTPDTDSYEQYF
cdr3_nt: TGTGCCAGCACCCCAGACACGGACTCCTACGAGCAGTACTTC

clone_size: -
j_call: TRBJ1-2
v_call: TRBV7-6
d_call: TRBD1
cdr3_aa: CASSPVRHGQGYGYTF
cdr3_nt: TGTGCCAGCAGCCCAGTCCGTCATGGACAGGGGTATGGCTACACCTTC

clone_size: -
j_call: TRBJ1-2
v_call: TRBV6-1
d_call: -
cdr3_aa: CASSDLNWDISNYGYTF
cdr3_nt: TGTGCCAGCAGTGATCTAAACTGGGACATCTCTAACTATGGCTACACCTTC

clone_size: -
j_call: TRBJ1-6
v_call: TRBV6-5
d_call: TRBD1
cdr3_aa: CASSYGDRPNSPLHF
cdr3_nt: TGTGCCAGCAGTTACGGGGACAGGCCTAATTCACCCCTCCACTTT

clone_size: -
j_call: TRBJ2-5
v_call: TRBV2
d_call: TRBD2
cdr3_aa: CASSELASGLGTQYF
cdr3_nt: TGTGCCAGCAGTGAACTTGCTAGCGGTCTTGGGACCCAGTACTTC

clone_size: -
j_call: TRBJ1-2
v_call: TRBV4-2
d_call: -
cdr3_aa: CASSQVSQGSYGYTF
cdr3_nt: TGTGCCAGCAGCCAAGTCTCCCAGGGAAGCTATGGCTACACCTTC

clone_size: -
j_call: TRBJ2-5
v_call: TRBV5-4
d_call: -
cdr3_aa: CASSLAGTQETQYF
cdr3_nt: TGTGCCAGCAGCTTGGCCGGGACACAAGAGACCCAGTACTTC

clone_size: -
j_call: TRBJ1-1
v_call: TRBV20-1
d_call: -
cdr3_aa: CSARDPLGGSEAFF
cdr3_nt: TGCAGTGCTAGAGATCCCCTAGGCGGAAGTGAAGCTTTCTTT

clone_size: few
j_call: TRBJ2-7
v_call: TRBV5-4
d_call: -
cdr3_aa: CASSLAPLGTLSSYEQYF
cdr3_nt: TGTGCCAGCAGCTTGGCCCCCCTAGGAACTCTAAGCTCCTACGAGCAGTACTTC

clone_size: -
j_call: TRBJ1-2
v_call: TRBV6-1
d_call: -
cdr3_aa: CASSEQGYGYTF
cdr3_nt: TGTGCCAGCAGTGAACAGGGCTATGGCTACACCTTC

clone_size: once
j_call: TRBJ2-7
v_call: TRBV27
d_call: -
cdr3_aa: CASSFSGLKTYEQYF
cdr3_nt: TGTGCCAGCAGTTTTTCGGGACTGAAAACCTACGAGCAGTACTTC